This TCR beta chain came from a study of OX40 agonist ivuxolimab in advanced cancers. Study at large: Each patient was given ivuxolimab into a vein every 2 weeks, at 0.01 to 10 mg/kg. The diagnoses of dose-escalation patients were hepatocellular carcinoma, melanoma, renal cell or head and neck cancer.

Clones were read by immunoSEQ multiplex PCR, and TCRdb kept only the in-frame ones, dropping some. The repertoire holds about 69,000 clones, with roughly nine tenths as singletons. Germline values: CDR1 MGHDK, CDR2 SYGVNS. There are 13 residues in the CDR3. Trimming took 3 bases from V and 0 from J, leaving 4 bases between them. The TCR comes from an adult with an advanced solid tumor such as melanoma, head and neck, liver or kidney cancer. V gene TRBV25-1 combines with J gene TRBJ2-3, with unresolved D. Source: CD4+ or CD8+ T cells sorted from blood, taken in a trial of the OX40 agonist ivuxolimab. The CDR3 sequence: CASSDFSTDTQYF. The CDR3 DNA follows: TGTGCCAGCAGTGACTTTAGCACAGATACGCAGTATTTT.